The entry that follows covers one T cell receptor beta chain sequence. How the authors handled the data: Scientists estimated how many nucleated cells there were by amplifying reference gene primers. The repertoire was sequenced with immunoSEQ multiplex PCR; TCRdb's copy has only in-frame clones and lacks some. That table gives V, J and clone size, and the DNA gave D and trimming. The sample lists 95,000 to 110,000 clones; 88% were seen once. The source of the sample is a study of blood T cell repertoires in COVID-19. The source of this sequence is a human donor in a cohort sampled during active COVID-19. The sample consisted of peripheral blood.

The DNA for the CDR3 is TGTGCCAGCACTCCAACACCCGCGAACACCGGGGAGCTGTTTTTT. It yields the protein CASTPTPANTGELFF. V gene TRBV6-5 combines with J gene TRBJ2-2; D gene unclear. CDR1 and CDR2 (germline): MNHEY, SVGAGI. The CDR3 covers 15 residues. Trimming took 7 bases from V and 0 from J, leaving 12 bases between them.